The 32 T cell receptor beta chains below come from one sample, sequenced in a study of CD8 T cells in ankylosing spondylitis. TCRdb processed the 5' RACE reads anew with MiXCR; each CDR3 protein has one entry. The table shows 200,000 to 300,000 distinct CDR3 sequences, with more than 20% occurring only once. The specimen sequenced was blood, either unsorted or a sorted T cell fraction (not recorded which). The origin of the receptors is a male donor with ankylosing spondylitis or in good health (not recorded which).

This clonotype was found many times. V usage is TRBV3-1 and J usage is TRBJ2-5; weak D call: TRBD1 (5 bases). Trimming shortened V by 0 bases and J by 0 bases, and 11 bases separated the two germline ends. The CDR3 runs to 16 residues. Germline CDR1 and CDR2: LGHDT and YNNKEL (reference sequence). The chain's CDR3 is CASSQDRIRDQETQYF. For the CDR3, the DNA is TGTGCCAGCAGCCAAGATAGGATCAGGGACCAAGAGACCCAGTACTTC.

This clonotype was picked up many times. The chain employs TRBV20-1 and TRBJ2-7; 8 bases align to TRBD1. The CDR3 length is 16 residues. V was pared by 5 bases and J by 3 bases, with 15 bases of the junction left unmatched. Germline CDR1 DFQATT, CDR2 SNEGSKA (reference sequence). This CDR3 reads CSAPTHSGQENYEQYF. The CDR3 DNA is TGCAGTGCTCCTACCCACTCGGGACAGGAGAACTACGAGCAGTACTTC.

This clonotype was seen more than once but under ten times. The gene calls are TRBV12-3 or TRBV12-4 and TRBJ1-2; no definite D call. V gave up 1 base and J gave up 6 bases, with 6 bases separating them. The CDR3 is 12 amino acids. This CDR3 reads CASSLVRNGYTF. The CDR3 nucleotides read TGTGCCAGCAGTTTAGTCAGAAATGGCTACACCTTC.

The V and J genes are TRBV20-1 and TRBJ2-4, with 7 bases lining up with TRBD2. Germline values: CDR1 DFQATT, CDR2 SNEGSKA (reference sequence). The CDR3 contains 14 residues. CDR3 loop: CSSEGEGRQNIQYF. As DNA, the CDR3 is TGCAGCTCCGAAGGGGAGGGGAGACAAAACATTCAGTACTTC.

This sequence joins TRBV11-1 and TRBJ2-2; perhaps TRBD1 as D (6 bases). Looked up from germline, CDR1 is SGHAT and CDR2 is FQDESV (reference sequence). V was shortened by 5 bases and J by 0 bases, with 10 bases between the two germline ends. The CDR3 spans 15 residues. The DNA for the CDR3 is TGTGCCAGCAGCACGGGACAAACGAACACCGGGGAGCTGTTTTTT. Protein product: CASSTGQTNTGELFF.

V gene TRBV4-1 combines with J gene TRBJ2-5; 8 nucleotides agree with TRBD1. Germline lookup yields CDR1 MGHRA and CDR2 YSYEKL. The length of the CDR3 is 15 residues. The V and J ends lost 2 bases and 5 bases, in that order; junction bases with no gene match: 7. As DNA, the CDR3 is TGCGCCAGCAGCCAACCCGGGACAGGCGGGGAGACCCAGTACTTC. As protein: CASSQPGTGGETQYF.

This clonotype was seen many times. This sequence joins TRBV6-1 and TRBJ2-3; D is possibly TRBD1 (6 bases). This CDR3 region has 14 residues. With 3 bases removed from V and 7 bases from J, the gap between germline ends came to 14 bases. Per the germline V gene, CDR1 is MNHNS and CDR2 is SASEGT. The CDR3 sequence is CASSDGTGTNTQYF. In nucleotides, the CDR3 is TGTGCCAGCAGTGATGGAACAGGGACGAATACGCAGTATTTT.

This clonotype has more than one count but fewer than ten. The chain links TRBV20-1 to TRBJ2-5, with 7 bases matching TRBD2. This CDR3 has 16 residues. CDR1 DFQATT and CDR2 SNEGSKA come from the germline V gene (reference sequence). V lost 5 bases, J lost 1 base, and 13 bases stayed unmatched. The DNA of the CDR3 is TGCAGTGCTCCGACCCGCCTAGCGGAGACCCAAGAGACCCAGTACTTC. Its translation: CSAPTRLAETQETQYF.

The chain is built from TRBV12-3 or TRBV12-4 and TRBJ2-1, with 14 positions matching TRBD2. V dropped 7 bases and J dropped 7; count of bases not matched to a gene: 6. The CDR3 has 15 amino acids. CDR3 sequence (DNA): TGTGCCAGCATCCGCGGGACTAGCGGGGGTAATGAGCAGTTCTTC. The encoded protein is CASIRGTSGGNEQFF.

This sequence joins TRBV9 and TRBJ2-7; 10 nucleotides align to TRBD1. CDR1 is SGDLS, CDR2 YYNGEE, per germline. V shed 3 bases, J shed 4 bases, and the junction held 10 bases outside the gene matches. The CDR3 runs 16 residues. The CDR3 nucleotides read TGTGCCAGCAGCGCGAACCGGGACAGGGGTGGTTACGAGCAGTACTTC. Its translation: CASSANRDRGGYEQYF. The complete variable domain, with remaining parts taken from reference TRBV9 and TRBJ2-7, reads DSGVTQTPKHLITATGQRVTLRCSPRSGDLSVYWYQQSLDQGLQFLIQYYNGEERAKGNILERFSAQQFPDLHSELNLSSLELGDSALYFCASSANRDRGGYEQYFGPGTRLTVT.

This clonotype was observed many times. The CDR3 spells CASSQEWDRLNEQFF. CDR3 bases: TGCGCCAGCAGCCAAGAGTGGGACAGGCTCAATGAGCAGTTCTTC. This rearrangement joins TRBV4-1 to TRBJ2-1, with TRBD1 matching over 8 bases. The V gene's germline CDR1 is MGHRA and CDR2 YSYEKL. The CDR3 totals 15 residues. Trimming removed 0 bases from V and 6 bases from J; junction bases left unmatched: 4.

This clonotype was detected a few times. The chain links TRBV20-1 to TRBJ2-3, with D possibly TRBD2 on 7 matching bases. CDR3 length: 16 residues. CDR1 is DFQATT, CDR2 SNEGSKA, per germline (reference sequence). V lost 4 bases and J 2 bases, leaving 19 bases between the germline ends. The CDR3 reads CSANEAGGGYTDTQYF. CDR3 nucleotides: TGCAGTGCTAATGAGGCGGGCGGGGGCTACACAGATACGCAGTATTTT.

This clonotype showed up many times. In nucleotides, the CDR3 is TGCAGCGCTACTATGACAGGGAGGGCCCAGTACTTC. Residues: CSATMTGRAQYF. The chain uses TRBV29-1 and TRBJ2-5; possibly TRBD1 or TRBD2 for D (7 bases each). Between the trimmed V and J ends, which lost 7 bases and 9 bases, there was a span of 18 bases. The CDR3 length is 12 residues. Germline V gene lookup returns CDR1 SQVTM and CDR2 ANQGSEA.

The rearrangement uses TRBV6-1 and TRBJ2-1; the match to TRBD2 covers 13 bases. The CDR3 has 15 amino acids. CDR1 is MNHNS and CDR2 is SASEGT in the germline V gene. V shed 4 bases and J 5 bases; nucleotides not matched to a gene: 2. The CDR3 spells CASSAGTSGDNEQFF. The CDR3 DNA sequence: TGTGCCAGCAGTGCGGGGACTAGCGGGGACAATGAGCAGTTCTTC.

This clonotype has ten or more counts. The chain links TRBV29-1 to TRBJ2-7; TRBD1 is a possible D gene (6 bases). Between the trimmed V and J ends, which lost 4 bases and 3 bases, there was a span of 7 bases. From germline, CDR1 is SQVTM and CDR2 ANQGSEA. The CDR3 is made up of 11 amino acids. CDR3: CSVGTVYEQYF. For the CDR3, the DNA is TGCAGCGTTGGGACAGTCTACGAGCAGTACTTC.

This chain links TRBV5-6 with TRBJ2-6; tentatively, D is TRBD2 (5 bases). Trimming cost V 2 bases and J 0 bases, with 6 bases left between them. The CDR3 contains 15 residues. Germline V gives CDR1 SGHDT, CDR2 YYEEEE. CDR3 nucleotide sequence: TGTGCCAGCAGCTTAGACTACTCTGGGGCCAACGTCCTGACTTTC. It yields the protein CASSLDYSGANVLTF.

This clonotype was counted ten times or more. The rearrangement joins TRBV6-1 to TRBJ2-1, with D perhaps being TRBD1 or TRBD2 (7 bases each). Trimming took 8 bases from V and 2 from J, leaving 13 bases between them. This CDR3 region has 14 residues. The germline V gene has CDR1 MNHNS and CDR2 SASEGT. CDR3 sequence reads: CASGRDRAYNEQFF. CDR3 DNA: TGTGCCAGCGGGAGGGACAGAGCCTACAATGAGCAGTTCTTC.

The rearrangement links TRBV24-1 to TRBJ2-3, with D maybe TRBD1 (6 bases). Germline CDR1 KGHDR, CDR2 SFDVKD. The CDR3 sequence is 14 residues long. V was pared by 1 base and J by 9 bases, with 13 bases between. CDR3 residues: CATSDLAGAGTQYF. CDR3 bases: TGTGCCACCAGTGATTTAGCAGGGGCCGGGACGCAGTATTTT.

This clonotype came up a few times. The chain couples TRBV6-5 to TRBJ1-1; 9 bases agree with TRBD1. V shed 0 bases and J 5 bases; nucleotides not matched to a gene: 4. The germline V gene has CDR1 MNHEY and CDR2 SVGAGI. This CDR3 region has 15 residues. CDR3 protein: CASSYSTGGWTEAFF. Written as DNA, the CDR3 is TGTGCCAGCAGTTACTCGACAGGGGGGTGGACTGAAGCTTTCTTT.

CDR3 DNA sequence: TGTGCCAGCAGCTCCCAGGGGAGTCAGTACTTC. This translates into CASSSQGSQYF. The chain joins TRBV7-9 to TRBJ2-7, with D possibly being TRBD1 (6 bases). The CDR3 contains 11 residues. The V gene lost 4 bases and the J gene lost 10 bases, with 11 bases spanning the gap. Germline V gene sequence: CDR1 SEHNR, CDR2 FQNEAQ (reference sequence).

In its sample, this clonotype was seen many times. The CDR3 is CATRRGRTLGLGETQYF. DNA for the CDR3: TGCGCCACCCGCCGGGGCAGGACATTGGGGTTAGGAGAGACCCAGTACTTC. The rearrangement joins TRBV5-1 to TRBJ2-5, with D tentatively TRBD1 or TRBD2 (5 bases each). V dropped 9 bases and J dropped 4 bases, with 28 bases sitting between them. The CDR3 consists of 17 residues. Germline V gives CDR1 SGHRS, CDR2 YFSETQ.

V and J are TRBV4-2 and TRBJ2-1; a possible D gene is TRBD2 (8 bases). V was shortened by 6 bases and J by 6 bases, with 18 bases between the two germline ends. The CDR3 totals 15 residues. Germline V gives CDR1 LGHNA, CDR2 YNFKEQ. CDR3 sequence reads: CASSSGGTRVNEQFF. CDR3 DNA sequence: TGTGCCAGCAGTTCAGGGGGGACTAGAGTCAATGAGCAGTTCTTC.

The gene calls are TRBV2 and TRBJ2-1; D is uncertain. V was clipped by 3 bases and J by 9 bases, with 12 bases between them. Germline CDR1 reads SNHLY; CDR2 reads FYNNEI. This CDR3 is built from 13 residues. DNA for the CDR3: TGTGCCAGCAGTGATGTCACCGCAGGTGAGCAGTTCTTC. It translates to CASSDVTAGEQFF. Supplemented by reference TRBV2 and TRBJ2-1, the full variable domain reads EPEVTQTPSHQVTQMGQEVILRCVPISNHLYFYWYRQILGQKVEFLVSFYNNEISEKSEIFDDQFSVERPDGSNFTLKIRSTKLEDSAMYFCASSDVTAGEQFFGPGTRLTVL.

In its sample, this clonotype was seen many times. The chain links TRBV12-3 or TRBV12-4 to TRBJ1-6, with D hard to call. Trimming removed 2 bases from V and 9 bases from J, with 20 bases in between. The CDR3 totals 17 residues. The DNA of the CDR3 is TGTGCCAGCAGTTTACGGAGGGCCCTACTTCTAGGTTCACCCCTCCACTTT. Translated: CASSLRRALLLGSPLHF.

This sequence joins TRBV20-1 and TRBJ2-7; 10 bases match TRBD1. Germline trimming cut 6 bases from V and 4 bases from J; bases unmatched to any gene: 12. The CDR3 contains 15 residues. Germline CDR1 DFQATT, CDR2 SNEGSKA (reference sequence). The CDR3 here is CSATDGDRGDYEQYF. Written as DNA, the CDR3 is TGCAGTGCCACCGACGGGGACAGGGGTGATTACGAGCAGTACTTC.

V usage is TRBV6-1 and J usage is TRBJ2-4, with 7 bases identical to TRBD1. CDR1 and CDR2 (germline): MNHNS, SASEGT. J was trimmed by 5 bases and V by 7 bases; bases with no gene match: 5. This CDR3 has 13 residues. DNA for the CDR3: TGTGCCAGCACAAACAGGGGACAAAACATTCAGTACTTC. Its translation is CASTNRGQNIQYF.

The chain couples TRBV20-1 to TRBJ1-5; D remains unclear. CDR1 and CDR2 (germline): DFQATT, SNEGSKA (reference sequence). V was cut by 3 bases and J by 0 bases, with 3 bases left in between. The length of the CDR3 is 12 residues. This CDR3 is CSASYSNQPQHF. CDR3 DNA: TGCAGTGCTAGTTATAGCAATCAGCCCCAGCATTTT.

This clonotype appeared many times. V gene TRBV20-1 combines with J gene TRBJ1-2, with 7 nucleotides matching TRBD1. Germline trimming cut 6 bases from V and 4 bases from J; bases unmatched to any gene: 8. This CDR3 spans 13 amino acids. From germline, CDR1 is DFQATT and CDR2 SNEGSKA (reference sequence). The CDR3 region is CSASRGGIYGYTF. The CDR3 DNA reads as TGCAGTGCCAGCAGGGGGGGAATCTATGGCTACACCTTC.

Many counts were recorded for this clonotype. V gene TRBV10-2 combines with J gene TRBJ2-2, with D perhaps TRBD1 (5 bases). The CDR3 totals 17 residues. Germline assignment: CDR1 WSHSY and CDR2 SAAADI. Between the trimmed V and J ends, which lost 0 bases and 5 bases, there was a span of 16 bases. The CDR3 nucleotides are TGCGCCAGCAGTGAGTCGAAGGCCAAGGGGAAAACCGGGGAGCTGTTTTTT. Amino acids: CASSESKAKGKTGELFF.

As to this clonotype: Sequence at one end of the junction differs from germline and may be a read error. The chain joins TRBV12-3 or TRBV12-4 to TRBJ2-1; possible D gene TRBD2, 6 bases. CDR3 length equals 12 residues. The CDR3 nucleotides read TGTGCCAGCAGTCCTAGCGAGAATGAGAAGTTCTTC. This sequence encodes CASSPSENEKFF.

This chain uses TRBV27 with TRBJ1-1; 7 bases map to TRBD1. The V gene end was trimmed by 6 bases and the J gene end by 5 bases; junction bases not matched to a gene: 6. This CDR3 is built from 13 residues. Germline lookup yields CDR1 MNHEY and CDR2 SMNVEV (reference sequence). This chain's CDR3 is CASRRQGSTEAFF. The CDR3 DNA reads as TGTGCCAGCAGACGACAGGGTAGTACTGAAGCTTTCTTT.

This clonotype was observed many times. The CDR3 loop reads CASRARAVGEQYF. CDR3 coding DNA: TGTGCCAGCAGAGCTCGGGCCGTGGGCGAGCAGTACTTC. The chain combines TRBV2 with TRBJ2-7; D is uncertain. The V end lost 6 bases, the J end lost 6 bases, and 15 bases lay between the germline ends. The CDR3 consists of 13 residues. CDR1 and CDR2 from the germline V gene are SNHLY and FYNNEI.